This T cell receptor (beta chain) is drawn from a study of quantifying T cell responses using KT2 cells. About the study: TCR alpha and beta constant-region primers primed reverse transcription of RNA.

This clonotype was counted between two and nine times. An oligo carrying a UMI was ligated to the cDNA 3' end. First-round PCR used 3 to 4 cycles and beta primers RC1.1 and RC1.2 covering TRBC1 and TRBC2. TCRdb reprocessed the UMI-ligation and nested PCR reads with MiXCR, giving one entry per CDR3 protein. This table has just under 50,000 distinct CDR3 sequences, around 10% appearing once. CDR3 length equals 15 residues. Germline-derived CDR1 and CDR2 are DFQATT and SNEGSKA (reference sequence). Between the trimmed V and J ends, which lost 6 bases and 2 bases, there was a span of 19 bases. The rearrangement joins TRBV20-1 to TRBJ1-1; D is possibly TRBD1 (5 bases). Source material: PBMCs spiked with cells of the T cell clone KT2. The source of this sequence is a human donor. The CDR3 region is CSAPRDESSNTEAFF. The CDR3 bases are TGCAGTGCCCCCCGGGACGAGAGTTCTAACACTGAAGCTTTCTTT.